A selection of T cell receptor beta chains follows, all from one sample in a study of identical twins. TCRdb passed the 5' RACE reads through MiXCR, listing each CDR3 protein once. The sample shows 250,000 or so distinct CDR3 sequences, 7.5% of them seen only once. These records were also assigned to another study, of yellow fever vaccine responses in identical twins.

The sample consisted of CD8+ T cells sorted from blood. Receptors originate from a woman aged 18-29 years in good health. CDR3s include the opening cysteine and the closing phenylalanine or tryptophan. The order of the fields is V gene, J gene, CDR3 protein.

TRBV20-1	TRBJ2-7	CSARDRAYSSYEQYF
TRBV12-3/TRBV12-4	TRBJ2-1	CASSLVLRQLSLHNEQFF
TRBV7-3	TRBJ2-1	CASSPSGTGIANEQFF
TRBV15	TRBJ2-3	CATSVARGQGSDTQYF
TRBV20-1	TRBJ2-3	CSARVGGPLSTDTQYF
TRBV7-8	TRBJ2-7	CASSAAEGTSYEQYF
TRBV7-9	TRBJ2-5	CASRRGGEETQYF
TRBV29-1	TRBJ2-1	CSVTGGGWNEQFF
TRBV4-1	TRBJ1-6	CASSQGEGASYNSPLHF
TRBV12-3/TRBV12-4	TRBJ2-1	CASSLVLVNEQFF
TRBV10-3	TRBJ1-5	CAISLGPISNQPQHF
TRBV6-5	TRBJ1-1	CASSSIGTDLYAFF